The 16 T cell receptor beta chains presented below share a single source sample, sequenced in a study of Tregs in tolerant kidney transplant recipients. The method was immunoSEQ multiplex PCR; TCRdb's version includes in-frame clones alone and lacks a portion of them. The sample holds around 98,000 clones; 93% are singletons and the top ten take 0.46%. The sample consisted of CD4+ T cells from blood, taken before the transplant. The receptors derive from a human donor who received a combined kidney and bone marrow transplant.

The chain has TRBV7-8 and TRBJ2-3; 13 bases are shared with TRBD2. CDR1 SGHVS and CDR2 FQNEAQ come from the germline V gene. J was trimmed by 2 bases and V by 5 bases; bases with no gene match: 4. The CDR3 is made up of 16 amino acids. CDR3 sequence (DNA): TGTGCCAGCAGCCGCACTAGCGGGAGGGCCACAGATACGCAGTATTTT. Its translation is CASSRTSGRATDTQYF.

The rearrangement uses TRBV11-3 and TRBJ2-2, with 7 bases lining up with TRBD2. This CDR3 spans 14 amino acids. After removal of 3 bases from V and 3 bases from J, the junction contained 1 base not matched to a gene. Germline loops: CDR1 SGHNT, CDR2 YENEEA. The CDR3 nucleotides read TGTGCCAGCAGCTTTAGCGGGTACACCGGGGAGCTGTTTTTT. Residues: CASSFSGYTGELFF. The variable domain in full, with the rest retrieved from reference TRBV11-3 and TRBJ2-2, is EAGVVQSPRYKIIEKKQPVAFWCNPISGHNTLYWYLQNLGQGPELLIRYENEEAVDDSQLPKDRFSAERLKGVDSTLKIQPAELGDSAVYLCASSFSGYTGELFFGEGSRLTVL.

The V gene is TRBV4-1, the J gene TRBJ1-5, with D possibly being TRBD1 (6 bases). Germline V CDR1 and CDR2: MGHRA, YSYEKL. The CDR3 length is 14 residues. The ends were cut back, 1 base at V and 5 bases at J, with 9 bases in the middle. As DNA, the CDR3 is TGCGCCAGCAGCCAAGTAAACAGGGATCAGCCCCAGCATTTT. Translated: CASSQVNRDQPQHF.

V is TRBV18 and J is TRBJ2-7; 11 nucleotides line up with TRBD2. The germline CDR1 and CDR2 sequences are KGHSH and LQKENI. The J segment lost 6 bases and the V segment lost 6 bases, leaving 10 bases of the junction unmatched. The CDR3 loop spans 15 amino acids. CDR3 loop: CASSPLAGGPGEQYF. In DNA, the CDR3 is TGTGCCAGCTCGCCCCTAGCGGGGGGCCCGGGCGAGCAGTACTTC.

The chain joins TRBV7-2 to TRBJ1-5; the D gene is possibly TRBD1 (6 bases). The CDR3 has 16 amino acids. Germline V gene sequence: CDR1 SGHTA, CDR2 FQGNSA. V was pared by 2 bases and J by 7 bases, with 18 bases between. This chain's CDR3 is CASSLFHNLQGQPQHF. CDR3 DNA: TGTGCCAGCAGCTTATTCCATAACCTCCAGGGGCAGCCCCAGCATTTT.

This chain joins TRBV14 and TRBJ2-3; 7 positions agree with TRBD2. Germline V lookup: CDR1 SGHDN, CDR2 FVKESK. V lost 0 bases, J lost 3 bases, and 6 bases stayed unmatched. The CDR3 extends over 16 amino acids. The CDR3 DNA reads TGTGCCAGCAGCCAAGACGCGGGAGTAAAAACAGATACGCAGTATTTT. This gives the protein CASSQDAGVKTDTQYF.

The chain is built from TRBV4-2 and TRBJ2-3; 9 positions agree with TRBD2. J lost 1 base, V lost 5 bases, and 4 bases had no gene match. The CDR3 extends over 15 amino acids. Germline CDR1 LGHNA, CDR2 YNFKEQ. The CDR3 nucleotides read TGTGCCAGCAGCGACGAGCGGGGGGGCACAGATACGCAGTATTTT. This gives the protein CASSDERGGTDTQYF.

The chain recombines TRBV4-3 with TRBJ2-1, with 9 nucleotides matching TRBD2. The CDR3 length is 15 residues. The V gene end was trimmed by 1 base and the J gene end by 6 bases; junction bases not matched to a gene: 4. Germline CDR1 LGHNA, CDR2 YSLEER. For the CDR3, the DNA is TGCGCCAGCAGCCAAGGCGGGAGGGCCCTCAATGAGCAGTTCTTC. Its protein is CASSQGGRALNEQFF.

V gene TRBV18 combines with J gene TRBJ1-2, with 7 bases identical to TRBD1. Germline V gene sequence: CDR1 KGHSH, CDR2 LQKENI. The J segment lost 1 base and the V segment lost 3 bases, leaving 5 bases of the junction unmatched. The CDR3 is 15 residues long. CDR3 bases: TGTGCCAGCTCACCTGGACAGGAGGGTAACTATGGCTACACCTTC. Amino acids: CASSPGQEGNYGYTF.

The chain has TRBV4-1 and TRBJ1-6, with TRBD1 matching 11 bases. CDR1 and CDR2 from the germline V gene are MGHRA and YSYEKL. V shed 2 bases, J shed 9 bases, and the junction held 6 bases outside the gene matches. The CDR3 totals 16 residues. The CDR3 nucleotides are TGCGCCAGCAGCCAATCCCGGGACAGGGGGTCTTCACCCCTCCACTTT. Its translation is CASSQSRDRGSSPLHF.

The V gene is TRBV27, the J gene TRBJ2-7; 9 bases are a match to TRBD2. Germline V gene lookup returns CDR1 MNHEY and CDR2 SMNVEV (reference sequence). After removal of 1 base from V and 3 bases from J, the junction contained 4 bases not matched to a gene. This CDR3 region has 15 residues. Written as DNA, the CDR3 is TGTGCCAGCAGTTTATATAGCGGGAGAGGCTACGAGCAGTACTTC. Residues: CASSLYSGRGYEQYF.

The V gene is TRBV6-5, the J gene TRBJ2-7; 8 bases map to TRBD2. V shed 7 bases and J 5 bases; nucleotides not matched to a gene: 7. This CDR3 spans 13 amino acids. CDR1 is MNHEY, CDR2 SVGAGI, per germline. In DNA form, the CDR3 reads TGTGCCAGCACCCCAGCGGGGGTCCACGAGCAGTACTTC. This translates into CASTPAGVHEQYF.

The chain has TRBV15 and TRBJ1-6; unclear D gene. The CDR3 totals 17 residues. V dropped 3 bases and J dropped 9 bases, with 21 bases sitting between them. From germline, CDR1 is LNHNV and CDR2 YYDKDF (reference sequence). The CDR3 coding sequence is TGTGCCACCAGCAGCCATTCCGCGGGCCCTCCGTTTTCACCCCTCCACTTT. Its translation: CATSSHSAGPPFSPLHF.

The chain employs TRBV7-8 and TRBJ1-2; maybe TRBD1 (5 bases). CDR3 size: 16 residues. The germline V gene encodes CDR1 SGHVS and CDR2 FQNEAQ. The V end was cut by 5 bases, the J end by 8 bases, with 24 bases between. CDR3 loop: CASSRTPGRGVRGYTF. The CDR3, as DNA: TGTGCCAGCAGCAGAACTCCGGGACGGGGGGTTCGGGGCTACACCTTC.

V gene TRBV10-2 combines with J gene TRBJ2-5; perhaps TRBD1 as D (5 bases). Looked up from germline, CDR1 is WSHSY and CDR2 is SAAADI. The V end lost 4 bases, the J end lost 6 bases, and 15 bases lay between the germline ends. The CDR3 loop spans 14 amino acids. CDR3 sequence (DNA): TGCGCCAGCAGTGTTAGGGGCCTTCTGCAGACCCAGTACTTC. Its protein is CASSVRGLLQTQYF.

This rearrangement joins TRBV29-1 to TRBJ2-5; the match to TRBD1 covers 7 bases. V shed 4 bases and J 5 bases; nucleotides not matched to a gene: 10. Germline V gene sequence: CDR1 SQVTM, CDR2 ANQGSEA. There are 14 residues in the CDR3. CDR3: CSVAFRAGGETQYF. The CDR3 DNA reads TGCAGCGTTGCGTTCAGGGCAGGGGGTGAGACCCAGTACTTC.